This TCR beta chain comes out of a study of blood T cell repertoires in COVID-19. About the research overall: The analysed material was cDNA or gDNA that came from T cells, B-cell-depleted T cells, or PBMCs.

Under the authors' procedure: Scientists estimated how many nucleated cells there were by amplifying reference gene primers. Profiled with immunoSEQ multiplex PCR; TCRdb holds only in-frame clones, not every one. V, J and clone size reflect that table, while D and trimming were determined from the DNA. This table holds around 190,000 clones, 88% found once. This CDR3 has 14 amino acids. The V end was cut by 0 bases, the J end by 1 base, with 7 bases between. Germline V gene sequence: CDR1 SGDLS, CDR2 YYNGEE. Material for sequencing was peripheral blood. The TCR was taken from a human donor in a cohort sampled during active COVID-19. V gene TRBV9 combines with J gene TRBJ2-5; D gene ambiguous. The CDR3 here is CASSVEVAQETQYF. The CDR3 coding sequence is TGTGCCAGCAGCGTAGAGGTAGCCCAAGAGACCCAGTACTTC.